The entry below gives a single T cell receptor (beta chain) sequence along with its context. The assay was immunoSEQ multiplex PCR, and TCRdb's table has in-frame clones only and misses some. The data show about 250,000 clones, approximately 86% seen once. There are 15 residues in the CDR3. CDR1 is KGHSH and CDR2 is LQKENI in the germline V gene. The J segment lost 5 bases and the V segment lost 2 bases, leaving 6 bases of the junction unmatched. This sample stems from a study of blood T cell repertoires in COVID-19. Across the whole study: In each case, the material was cDNA or gDNA derived from T cells, B-cell-depleted T cells, or PBMCs.

The clonotype originates from a man older than 75 with acute or convalescent COVID-19. Sequencing input: peripheral blood. The chain has TRBV18 and TRBJ2-7, with 10 bases fitting TRBD1. The CDR3 here is CASSPATGTGDEQYF. CDR3 nucleotide sequence: TGTGCCAGCTCACCAGCCACCGGGACAGGGGACGAGCAGTACTTC.